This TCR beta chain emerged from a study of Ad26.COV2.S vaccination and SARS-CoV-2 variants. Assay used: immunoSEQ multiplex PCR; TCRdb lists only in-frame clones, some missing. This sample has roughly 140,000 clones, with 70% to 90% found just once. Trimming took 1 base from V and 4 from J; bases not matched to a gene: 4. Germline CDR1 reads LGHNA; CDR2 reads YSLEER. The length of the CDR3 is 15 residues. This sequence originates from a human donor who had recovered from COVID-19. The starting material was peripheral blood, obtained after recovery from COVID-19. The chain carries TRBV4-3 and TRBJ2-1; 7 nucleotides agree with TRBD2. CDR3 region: CASSQAGGLYNEQFF. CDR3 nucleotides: TGCGCCAGCAGCCAAGCGGGGGGATTGTACAATGAGCAGTTCTTC.